These T cell receptor beta chains were read from a single sample in a study of siplizumab effects on memory and regulatory T cells. Produced via immunoSEQ multiplex PCR; TCRdb's table is partial and in-frame only. Of 75,000 to 95,000 clones listed, around 89% were seen once; the top ten hold roughly 14%. The sequenced material came from CD4+ T cells sorted from blood. Receptors were obtained from a human donor in good health. CDR3s include the opening cysteine and the closing phenylalanine or tryptophan. D genes are given only for firm matches. Clone size is shown for a subset of rows, as once, few, many or a class of expanded clone.

size,J,V,D,CDR3,DNA
.,TRBJ1-1,TRBV6-1,.,CASTLHEGVRTEAFF,TGTGCCAGCACCCTACATGAGGGGGTGAGGACTGAAGCTTTCTTT
.,TRBJ2-2,TRBV29-1,TRBD1,CSVGQGYTGELFF,TGCAGCGTTGGACAGGGGTACACCGGGGAGCTGTTTTTT
.,TRBJ2-3,TRBV7-3,.,CASSPRDFTDTQYF,TGTGCCAGCAGCCCCCGGGACTTCACAGATACGCAGTATTTT
.,TRBJ2-3,TRBV27,.,CASSRTPRSTDTQYF,TGTGCCAGCAGTCGGACCCCACGAAGCACAGATACGCAGTATTTT
once,TRBJ1-1,TRBV28,.,CASSLPPGHNTEAFF,TGTGCCAGCAGTTTGCCACCGGGACACAACACTGAAGCTTTCTTT
.,TRBJ2-3,TRBV18,TRBD1,CASSPRGQGAADTQYF,TGTGCCAGCTCACCACGTGGTCAGGGGGCGGCAGATACGCAGTATTTT
.,TRBJ2-5,TRBV21-1,.,CASSKDNPIIIQETQYF,TGTGCCAGCAGCAAAGACAATCCCATCATTATTCAAGAGACCCAGTACTTC
.,TRBJ2-7,TRBV9,.,CASSVGSGSEQYF,TGTGCCAGCAGCGTAGGATCGGGCAGCGAGCAGTACTTC
once,TRBJ2-1,TRBV2,.,CASSEFGVYSSYNEQFF,TGTGCCAGCAGTGAATTTGGAGTCTACAGCTCCTACAATGAGCAGTTCTTC
.,TRBJ1-3,TRBV14,.,CASSQTLMGRGNTIYF,TGTGCCAGCAGCCAAACCTTGATGGGGCGGGGAAACACCATATATTTT
.,TRBJ1-2,TRBV9,TRBD1,CASSALRTGEGYGYTF,TGTGCCAGCAGCGCCCTTCGGACAGGGGAAGGCTATGGCTACACCTTC
once,TRBJ2-7,TRBV28,.,CASGTQGGTYEQYF,TGTGCCAGTGGTACACAGGGAGGAACCTACGAGCAGTACTTC
.,TRBJ2-2,TRBV6-5,TRBD2,CASSYSGGSGTGELFF,TGTGCCAGCAGTTACTCAGGCGGGAGTGGCACCGGGGAGCTGTTTTTT
medium-sized,TRBJ2-2,TRBV5-1,.,CASRSGGELFF,TGCGCCAGCAGGAGCGGCGGGGAGCTGTTTTTT
.,TRBJ2-7,TRBV11-3,.,CASSLDSADSSYEQYF,TGTGCCAGCAGCTTAGATTCAGCGGACAGCTCCTACGAGCAGTACTTC
.,TRBJ1-2,TRBV5-1,TRBD1,CASSLGTGGSGYTF,TGCGCCAGCAGCTTGGGGACAGGAGGATCTGGCTACACCTTC
.,TRBJ2-3,TRBV28,.,CASSLLGLPSTDTQYF,TGTGCCAGCAGTTTACTAGGGCTACCCAGCACAGATACGCAGTATTTT
.,TRBJ2-7,TRBV15,TRBD1,CATSRDWGQGSYEQYF,TGTGCCACCAGCAGAGATTGGGGACAGGGGTCCTACGAGCAGTACTTC
.,TRBJ2-3,TRBV5-1,.,CASSLESGPGATQYF,TGCGCCAGCAGCTTGGAAAGTGGCCCCGGGGCTACGCAGTATTTT
.,TRBJ2-7,TRBV12-5,TRBD1,CASGLAPGQGAPYEQYF,TGTGCTAGTGGTTTGGCCCCGGGGCAGGGGGCCCCCTACGAGCAGTACTTC
.,TRBJ2-7,TRBV6-1,TRBD1,CASSEYRGPYEQYF,TGTGCCAGCAGTGAATACAGGGGGCCCTACGAGCAGTACTTC
.,TRBJ1-2,TRBV19,.,CASSIDGRLGGYGYTF,TGTGCCAGTAGTATAGACGGACGGTTGGGAGGGTATGGCTACACCTTC
.,TRBJ1-1,TRBV28,.,CASSLRQMNTEAFF,TGTGCCAGCAGTTTAAGACAGATGAACACTGAAGCTTTCTTT
.,TRBJ2-4,TRBV6-5,TRBD1,CASSSGGAAKNIQYF,TGTGCCAGCAGCTCAGGGGGCGCAGCCAAAAACATTCAGTACTTC
.,TRBJ1-5,TRBV5-1,.,CASSKGDNNQPQHF,TGCGCCAGCAGTAAAGGGGACAACAATCAGCCCCAGCATTTT
.,TRBJ1-4,TRBV5-1,.,CASSLLGAAGEKLFF,TGCGCCAGCAGCCTCCTTGGGGCGGCGGGGGAAAAACTGTTTTTT
.,TRBJ2-7,TRBV19,TRBD2,CASSVISGRGSYEQYF,TGTGCCAGTAGTGTCATCAGCGGGAGAGGATCCTACGAGCAGTACTTC
.,TRBJ2-3,TRBV9,.,CASSPGTNTQYF,TGTGCCAGCAGCCCAGGGACCAACACGCAGTATTTT